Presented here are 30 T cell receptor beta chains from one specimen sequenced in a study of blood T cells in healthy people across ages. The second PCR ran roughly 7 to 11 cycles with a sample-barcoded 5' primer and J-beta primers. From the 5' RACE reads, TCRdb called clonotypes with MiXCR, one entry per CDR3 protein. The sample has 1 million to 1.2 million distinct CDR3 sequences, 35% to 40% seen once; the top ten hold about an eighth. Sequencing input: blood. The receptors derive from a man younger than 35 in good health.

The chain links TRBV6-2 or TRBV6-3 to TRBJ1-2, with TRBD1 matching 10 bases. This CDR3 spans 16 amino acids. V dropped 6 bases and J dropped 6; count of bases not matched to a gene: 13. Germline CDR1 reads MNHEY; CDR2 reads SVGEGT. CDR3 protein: CASRRPPGTGVDGYTF. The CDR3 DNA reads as TGTGCCAGCAGACGCCCCCCCGGGACAGGGGTAGATGGCTACACCTTC.

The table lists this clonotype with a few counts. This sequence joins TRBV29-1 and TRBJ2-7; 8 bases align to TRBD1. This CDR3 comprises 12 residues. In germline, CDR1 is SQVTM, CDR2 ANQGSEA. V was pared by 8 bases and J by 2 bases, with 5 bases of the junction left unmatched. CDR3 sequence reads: CSTRTGTYEQYF. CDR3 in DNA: TGCAGCACACGGACAGGGACCTACGAGCAGTACTTC.

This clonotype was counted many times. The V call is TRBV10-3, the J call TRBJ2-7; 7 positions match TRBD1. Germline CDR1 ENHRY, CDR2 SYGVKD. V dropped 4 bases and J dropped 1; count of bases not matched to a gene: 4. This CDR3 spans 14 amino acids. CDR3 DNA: TGTGCCATCAGTGGTCCGACAGGGTCCTACGAGCAGTACTTC. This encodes CAISGPTGSYEQYF.

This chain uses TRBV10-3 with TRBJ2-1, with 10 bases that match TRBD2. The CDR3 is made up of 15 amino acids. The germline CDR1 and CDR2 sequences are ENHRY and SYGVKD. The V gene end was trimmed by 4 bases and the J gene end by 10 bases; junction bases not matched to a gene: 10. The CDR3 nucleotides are TGTGCCATCAGTGTTCAGCTAGCGGGGGTGCGGGAGCAGTTCTTC. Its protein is CAISVQLAGVREQFF.

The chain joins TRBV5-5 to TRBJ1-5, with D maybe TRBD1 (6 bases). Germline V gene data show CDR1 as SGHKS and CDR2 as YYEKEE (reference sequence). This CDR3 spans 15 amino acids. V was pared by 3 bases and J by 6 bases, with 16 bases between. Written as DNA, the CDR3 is TGTGCCAGCAGCTGGGGCCGTGACAGGAGTCAGCCCCAGCATTTT. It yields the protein CASSWGRDRSQPQHF.

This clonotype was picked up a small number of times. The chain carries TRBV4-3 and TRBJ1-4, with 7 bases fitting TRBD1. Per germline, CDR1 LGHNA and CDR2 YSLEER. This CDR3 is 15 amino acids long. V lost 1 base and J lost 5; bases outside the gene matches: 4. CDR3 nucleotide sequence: TGCGCCAGCAGCCAAGCGACAGGGACGAATGAAAAACTGTTTTTT. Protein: CASSQATGTNEKLFF.

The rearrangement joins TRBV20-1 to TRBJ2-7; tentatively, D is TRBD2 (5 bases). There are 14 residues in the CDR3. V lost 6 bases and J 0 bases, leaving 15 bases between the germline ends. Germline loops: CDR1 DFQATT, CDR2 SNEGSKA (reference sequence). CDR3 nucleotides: TGCAGTGCGTCTTCTGGGAGAGGCTCCTACGAGCAGTACTTC. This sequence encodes CSASSGRGSYEQYF.

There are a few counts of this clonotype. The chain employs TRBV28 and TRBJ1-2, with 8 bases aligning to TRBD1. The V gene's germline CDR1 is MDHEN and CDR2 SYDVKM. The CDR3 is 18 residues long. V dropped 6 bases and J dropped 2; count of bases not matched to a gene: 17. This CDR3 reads CASRPPRTIGQGNYGYTF. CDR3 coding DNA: TGTGCCAGCAGGCCCCCAAGAACTATAGGACAGGGCAACTATGGCTACACCTTC.

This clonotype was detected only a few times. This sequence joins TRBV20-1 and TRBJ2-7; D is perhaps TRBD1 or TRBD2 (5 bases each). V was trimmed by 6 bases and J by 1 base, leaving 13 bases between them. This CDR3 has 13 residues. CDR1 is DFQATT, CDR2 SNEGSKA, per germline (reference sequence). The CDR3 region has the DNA TGCAGTGCGTCGGGGACGGATTCCTACGAGCAGTACTTC. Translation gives CSASGTDSYEQYF.

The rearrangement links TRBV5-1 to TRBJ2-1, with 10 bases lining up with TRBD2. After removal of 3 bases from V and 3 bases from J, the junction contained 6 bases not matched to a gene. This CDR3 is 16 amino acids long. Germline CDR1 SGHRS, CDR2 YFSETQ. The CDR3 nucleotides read TGCGCCAGCAGCTCATCCAGCGGGGGGGACTACAATGAGCAGTTCTTC. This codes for CASSSSSGGDYNEQFF. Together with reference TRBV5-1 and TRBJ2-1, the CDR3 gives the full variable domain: KAGVTQTPRYLIKTRGQQVTLSCSPISGHRSVSWYQQTPGQGLQFLFEYFSETQRNKGNFPGRFSGRQFSNSRSEMNVSTLELGDSALYLCASSSSSGGDYNEQFFGPGTRLTVL.

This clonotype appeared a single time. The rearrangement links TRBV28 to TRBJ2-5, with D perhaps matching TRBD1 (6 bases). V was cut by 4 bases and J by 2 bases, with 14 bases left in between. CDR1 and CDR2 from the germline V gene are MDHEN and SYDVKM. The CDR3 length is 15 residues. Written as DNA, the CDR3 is TGTGCCAGCAGTTGGGCAGGGACAACTCAAGAGACCCAGTACTTC. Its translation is CASSWAGTTQETQYF.

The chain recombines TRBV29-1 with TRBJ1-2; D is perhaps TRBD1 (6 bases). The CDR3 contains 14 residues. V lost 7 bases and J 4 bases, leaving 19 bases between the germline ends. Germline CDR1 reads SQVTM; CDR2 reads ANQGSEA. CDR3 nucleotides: TGCAGCGCCGGAAGACAGGCGAACCTCTATGGCTACACCTTC. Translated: CSAGRQANLYGYTF.

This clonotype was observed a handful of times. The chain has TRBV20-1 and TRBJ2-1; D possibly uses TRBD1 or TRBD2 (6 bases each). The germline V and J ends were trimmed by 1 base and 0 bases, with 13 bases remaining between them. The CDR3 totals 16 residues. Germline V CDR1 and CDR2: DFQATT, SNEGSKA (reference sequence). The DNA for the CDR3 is TGCAGTGCTAGAGGGGGGGCGGACAGCTCCTACAATGAGCAGTTCTTC. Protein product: CSARGGADSSYNEQFF.

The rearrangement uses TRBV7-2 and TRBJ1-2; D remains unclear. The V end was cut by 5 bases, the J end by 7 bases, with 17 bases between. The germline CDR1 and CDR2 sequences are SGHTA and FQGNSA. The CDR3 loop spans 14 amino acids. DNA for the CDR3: TGTGCCAGCAGCCCGCCGACGGGGTGGGGTGGCTACACCTTC. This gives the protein CASSPPTGWGGYTF.

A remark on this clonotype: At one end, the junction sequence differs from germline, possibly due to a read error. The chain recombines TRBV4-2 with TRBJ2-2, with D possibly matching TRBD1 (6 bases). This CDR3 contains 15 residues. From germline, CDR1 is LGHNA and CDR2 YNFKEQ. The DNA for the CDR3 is TGTGCCAGTAGCCAAGGGGACACGGACACCGGGGAGCTGTTTTTT. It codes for CASSQGDTDTGELFF.

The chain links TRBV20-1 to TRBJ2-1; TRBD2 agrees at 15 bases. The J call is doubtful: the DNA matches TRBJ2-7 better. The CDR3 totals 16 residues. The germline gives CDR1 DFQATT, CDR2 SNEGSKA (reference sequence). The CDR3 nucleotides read TGCAGTGCCCATGGGACTAGCGGGGGGACTTACAATGAGCAGTACTTC. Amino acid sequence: CSAHGTSGGTYNEQYF.

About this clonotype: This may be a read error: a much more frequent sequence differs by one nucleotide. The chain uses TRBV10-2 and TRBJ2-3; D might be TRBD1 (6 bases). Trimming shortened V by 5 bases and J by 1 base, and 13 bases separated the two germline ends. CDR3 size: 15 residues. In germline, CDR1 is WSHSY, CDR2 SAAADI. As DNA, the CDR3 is TGCGCCAGCAGTACCGACAGGCCAGGCACAGATACGCAGTATTTT. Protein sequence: CASSTDRPGTDTQYF.

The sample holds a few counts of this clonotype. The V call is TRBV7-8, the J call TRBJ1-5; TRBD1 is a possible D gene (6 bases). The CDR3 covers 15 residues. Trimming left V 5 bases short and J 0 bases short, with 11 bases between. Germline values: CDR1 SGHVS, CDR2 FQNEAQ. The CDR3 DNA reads TGTGCCAGCAGCGACAACAGGGATAGCAATCAGCCCCAGCATTTT. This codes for CASSDNRDSNQPQHF. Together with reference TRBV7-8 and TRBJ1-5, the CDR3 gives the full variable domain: GAGVSQSPRYKVAKRGQDVALRCDPISGHVSLFWYQQALGQGPEFLTYFQNEAQLDKSGLPSDRFFAERPEGSVSTLKIQRTQQEDSAVYLCASSDNRDSNQPQHFGDGTRLSIL.

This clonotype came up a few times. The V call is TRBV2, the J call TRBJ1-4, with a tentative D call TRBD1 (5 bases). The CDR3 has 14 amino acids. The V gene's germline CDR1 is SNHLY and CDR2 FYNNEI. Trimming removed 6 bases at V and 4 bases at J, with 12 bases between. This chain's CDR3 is CASSPRTFNEKLFF. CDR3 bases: TGTGCCAGCAGCCCTAGGACATTTAATGAAAAACTGTTTTTT.

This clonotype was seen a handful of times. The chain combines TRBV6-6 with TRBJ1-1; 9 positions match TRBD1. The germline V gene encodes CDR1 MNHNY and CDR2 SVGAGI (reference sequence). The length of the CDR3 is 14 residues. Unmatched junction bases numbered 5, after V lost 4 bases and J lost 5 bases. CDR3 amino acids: CASSSDRGRTEAFF. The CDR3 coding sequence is TGTGCCAGCAGTTCAGACAGGGGGAGGACTGAAGCTTTCTTT.

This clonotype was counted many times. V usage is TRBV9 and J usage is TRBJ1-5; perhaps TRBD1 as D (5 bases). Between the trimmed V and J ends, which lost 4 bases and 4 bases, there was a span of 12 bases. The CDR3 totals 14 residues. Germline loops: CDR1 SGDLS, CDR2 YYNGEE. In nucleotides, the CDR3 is TGTGCCAGCAGCCCCGGGACTTTAAATCAGCCCCAGCATTTT. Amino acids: CASSPGTLNQPQHF. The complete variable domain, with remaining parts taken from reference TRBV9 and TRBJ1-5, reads DSGVTQTPKHLITATGQRVTLRCSPRSGDLSVYWYQQSLDQGLQFLIQYYNGEERAKGNILERFSAQQFPDLHSELNLSSLELGDSALYFCASSPGTLNQPQHFGDGTRLSIL.

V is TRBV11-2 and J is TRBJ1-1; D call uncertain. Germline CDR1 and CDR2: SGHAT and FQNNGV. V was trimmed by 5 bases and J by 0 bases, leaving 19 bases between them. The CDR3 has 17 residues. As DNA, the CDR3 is TGTGCCAGCAGCCGATCCCGTGGAGAGCAGATGAACACTGAAGCTTTCTTT. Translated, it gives CASSRSRGEQMNTEAFF. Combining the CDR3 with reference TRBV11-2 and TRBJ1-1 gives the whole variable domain EAGVAQSPRYKIIEKRQSVAFWCNPISGHATLYWYQQILGQGPKLLIQFQNNGVVDDSQLPKDRFSAERLKGVDSTLKIQPAKLEDSAVYLCASSRSRGEQMNTEAFFGQGTRLTVV.

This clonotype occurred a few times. In nucleotides, the CDR3 is TGTGCCAGCAGCACCCAGGGGGACGGTTATGAAAAACTGTTTTTT. This gives the protein CASSTQGDGYEKLFF. The chain links TRBV9 to TRBJ1-4; 7 nucleotides align to TRBD1. Looked up from germline, CDR1 is SGDLS and CDR2 is YYNGEE. This CDR3 comprises 15 residues. The V and J ends lost 4 bases and 6 bases, in that order; junction bases with no gene match: 9. Full variable domain (remainder filled in from reference TRBV9 and TRBJ1-4): DSGVTQTPKHLITATGQRVTLRCSPRSGDLSVYWYQQSLDQGLQFLIQYYNGEERAKGNILERFSAQQFPDLHSELNLSSLELGDSALYFCASSTQGDGYEKLFFGSGTQLSVL.

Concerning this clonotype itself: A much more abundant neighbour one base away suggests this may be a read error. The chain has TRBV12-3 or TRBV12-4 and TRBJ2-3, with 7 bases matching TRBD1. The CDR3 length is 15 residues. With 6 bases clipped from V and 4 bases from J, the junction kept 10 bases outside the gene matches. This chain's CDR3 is CASRMTGSRSDTQYF. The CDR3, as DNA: TGTGCCAGCAGAATGACAGGGAGCAGGTCAGATACGCAGTATTTT.

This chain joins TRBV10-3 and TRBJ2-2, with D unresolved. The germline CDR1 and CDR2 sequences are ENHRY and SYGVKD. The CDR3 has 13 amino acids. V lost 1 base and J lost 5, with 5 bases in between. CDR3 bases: TGTGCCATCAGTGAGTTGGAGACCGGGGAGCTGTTTTTT. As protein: CAISELETGELFF.

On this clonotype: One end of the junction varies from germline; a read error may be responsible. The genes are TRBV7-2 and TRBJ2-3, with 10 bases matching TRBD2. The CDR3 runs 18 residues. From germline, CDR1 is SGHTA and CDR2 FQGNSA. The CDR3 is CASSPKPSGGLSTETQYF. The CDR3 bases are TGTGCCAGCAGCCCCAAACCTAGCGGGGGACTAAGCACAGAGACGCAGTATTTT.

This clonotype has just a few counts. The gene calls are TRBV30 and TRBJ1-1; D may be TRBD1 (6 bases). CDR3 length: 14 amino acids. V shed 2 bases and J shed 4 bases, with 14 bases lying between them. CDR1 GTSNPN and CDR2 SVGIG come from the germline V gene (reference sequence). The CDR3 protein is CAWSSGDPGTEAFF. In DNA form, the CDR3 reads TGTGCCTGGAGTTCAGGGGATCCGGGCACTGAAGCTTTCTTT.

CDR3 DNA: TGTGCCAGCAGCCGGACAGGGACGGAATACAATCAGCCCCAGCATTTT. Amino acids: CASSRTGTEYNQPQHF. The chain joins TRBV5-5 to TRBJ1-5; 8 bases map to TRBD1. V was clipped by 4 bases and J by 3 bases; unmatched bases: 9. Germline loops: CDR1 SGHKS, CDR2 YYEKEE (reference sequence). This CDR3 contains 16 residues.

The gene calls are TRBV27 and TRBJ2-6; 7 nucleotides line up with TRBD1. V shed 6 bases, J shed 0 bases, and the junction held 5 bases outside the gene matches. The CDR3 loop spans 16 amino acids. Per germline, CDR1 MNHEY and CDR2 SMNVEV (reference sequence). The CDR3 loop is CASRLTGFSGANVLTF. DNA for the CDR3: TGTGCCAGCAGGCTGACAGGGTTCTCTGGGGCCAACGTCCTGACTTTC.

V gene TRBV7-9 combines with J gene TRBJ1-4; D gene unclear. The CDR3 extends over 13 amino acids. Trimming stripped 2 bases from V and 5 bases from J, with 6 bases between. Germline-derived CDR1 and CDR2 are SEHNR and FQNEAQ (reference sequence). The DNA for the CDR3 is TGTGCCAGCAGCTTACCCACAAATGAAAAACTGTTTTTT. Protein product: CASSLPTNEKLFF.